This T cell receptor (beta chain) was found in a study of cytomegalovirus exposure and HLA in healthy donors (dated by TCRdb to about 2017). About the study as a whole: An earlier analysis of approximately 550 of the donors reported 250 to 300 Gb of sequence data and around 110 million unique TCR beta sequences from around 200 million T cells. Roughly 300 gigabases of sequencing data and roughly 90 million unique TCR sequences were included in an early release covering roughly 700 HLA-typed donors. The genetic ancestry cluster associated with self-reported Caucasian donors included around four fifths of the roughly 400 genotyped donors. The study aimed to test whether signatures of past pathogen exposure could be identified by cataloging public T cell receptors. The study used immunosequencing to profile the T cell repertoires of 670 or so subjects and linked those repertoires to cytomegalovirus serostatus. Along with the roughly 610-subject first cohort, a separate validation cohort of over a hundred different subjects was used. High-throughput TCR immunosequencing, statistical association of individual TCRs with disease status, and machine learning were combined to predict cytomegalovirus infection status. A later analysis re-analyzed previously published TCR beta repertoires from about 730 donors and added high-resolution HLA genotyping to study TCR occurrence patterns. Rather than using new phenotypic data, the later analysis identified candidate immune exposures from TCR beta sequences and from how often those sequences occurred across donors. An earlier analysis of 500 to 750 of the donors applied high-throughput TCR beta sequencing to assess whether each TCR beta V gene segment acted as functional or pseudogenic. Donor age, sex, ethnicity and CMV serostatus were compiled alongside the repertoire data. Genome-wide SNP genotypes for about 60% of the roughly 670 donors were used in a later genetic analysis, which treated that subset as a discovery cohort. Every repertoire in the discovery cohort had been generated on one and the same sequencing platform. HLA typing covered class I and class II loci at four-digit resolution. Typing coverage varied by locus: roughly 620-640 donors for A, B, C, DRB1 and DQB1; around 560 for DQA1; around 570 for DPA1; some 470 for DPB1. A few DR-DQ haplotypes were handled as single units for association and clustering because linkage in the cohort was strong. On average, roughly 200,000 unique TCR beta nucleotide sequences were sequenced per donor among fewer than 500 genotyped donors of the cohort, with roughly 18% of those sequences being non-productive. Broad study findings and their caveats: The classifier was reported to diagnose cytomegalovirus status with high specificity and sensitivity in both the original and validation cohorts. Presence/absence analyses assumed roughly uniform sequencing depth across donors, an assumption that may not hold. Because HLA typing was missing for some donors at each locus, association tests included only the typed subset. In vitro tests confirmed that a few of the cytomegalovirus-associated TCR beta chains recognize cytomegalovirus antigens. In a later analysis, HLA-associated TCR beta chains showed more clonal expansion and lower generation probabilities than non-associated chains that were equally common. For the cohort, immune exposure information was limited to CMV serostatus. A cluster of highly shared sequence variants was judged likely to represent a technical artifact of the sequencing pipeline. Because counts were too low, seventeen rarely observed V segments, including chromosome 9 orphons, were excluded from the earlier analysis of around 590 of the donors. Most TCR sequences were observed very rarely across donors, whereas some public TCRs were present in many individuals. A later analysis reported that several top co-occurrence clusters appeared linked to parvovirus B19, influenza, CMV and Epstein-Barr virus. According to a later genetic analysis, donors in an Asian-associated ancestry cluster had fewer N-insertions in productive TCRs than the approximately 690-donor mean. A later genetic analysis associated a missense DCLRE1C variant with V-gene and J-gene trimming of TCR beta chains, and an independent cohort replicated the association. An earlier analysis of 587 of the donors showed that most TCR beta V segments appeared in productive rearrangements either about 87% or about 30% of the time, which broadly matched IMGT annotations. A total of 164 TCR beta chains were listed by the study as associated with cytomegalovirus. When HLA alleles, especially DR and DQ, strongly co-occurred, attributing TCR associations to individual alleles was difficult. Because the 87-base-pair reads could not distinguish some IMGT-functional V segments, including TRBV6-2 and TRBV6-3, those segments were excluded. Only TCR beta chains were sequenced in this cohort, and the absence of alpha or paired-chain data limited detectable features. Specific HLA alleles were associated with 15,000 to 20,000 TCR beta sequences at a false discovery rate of 0.05 in a later analysis. The authors suggested that the approach could potentially be extended to other disease states and immunological phenotypes. A further reported finding was that TCR beta sequences accurately predicted the HLA-A and HLA-B alleles for most subjects in the first cohort. According to a later analysis, most CMV-associated TCR beta chains appeared to be HLA-restricted, and the HLA associations seemed to be driven largely by CMV exposure. A later analysis found that TCR association rates varied across HLA loci, with DRB1 alleles showing the most associated TCRs and HLA-C alleles the fewest. Correlated functional status among segregating V segments might be attributable to linkage disequilibrium, but an unknown experimental factor could not be ruled out.

Receptors were amplified or captured by the immunoSEQ multiplex PCR assay. A mixture of 60 forward primers for TCR Vbeta segments and 13 reverse primers for TCR Jbeta segments was used in the multiplex PCR. The CDR3 region of rearranged TCR beta genes was amplified from genomic DNA by a multiplex PCR assay. Amplified TCR beta libraries were sequenced as 87-base-pair reads on the Illumina HiSeq System. The paper's processing steps were these. Across the 500 to 850 repertoires, a later analysis counted some 80 million unique TCR beta chains, some 11 million of which were shared by at least two donors. Raw reads were error-corrected and collapsed into unique sequences by a nearest-neighbor algorithm in which closely related sequences were merged to remove PCR and sequencing errors. Alignment of CDR3 sequences to IMGT reference sequences was used to assign V, D and J gene segments. For a sequence to be retained, at least a six-nucleotide match to both a V gene segment and a J gene segment was required. A rearrangement was called productive if the CDR3 had no stop codons and remained in frame with V and J, and every other rearrangement was called non-productive. CDR3 was defined by IMGT convention, running from the second conserved V-encoded cysteine to the conserved J-encoded phenylalanine. The earlier analysis of around 640 of the donors excluded sequences that lacked an unambiguous match to a single V gene segment. An earlier analysis of 500 to 600 of the donors classified V segments as functional when productive rearrangements were above 56.7% and as segregating when the standard deviation between donors was above 5%. A statistical classification framework was built to diagnose cytomegalovirus status from the catalog of TCR beta chain sequences. In a later analysis, TCR nucleotide sequences were compared against IMGT/GENE-DB human TR gene sequences so that V and J genes could be assigned. Using the TCRdist pipeline, a later analysis assigned CDR3 sequences along with most-parsimonious VDJ recombination scenarios. In a later analysis, every TCR beta chain was defined by the combination of its CDR3 amino acid sequence and its V-gene family, and reads without a unique V-gene family were dropped. In a later analysis, a few hundred highly shared, low-generation-probability nucleotide sequences were removed to address suspected cross-contamination and a sequencing artifact. A later analysis calculated a clonal expansion index for each public chain from normalized within-repertoire ranks of inferred template counts. A later analysis computed generation probabilities with a VDJ recombination model fitted to out-of-frame rearrangements, and checked the results against IGoR. In a later analysis, hypergeometric tests were used to score TCR-TCR, TCR-HLA and TCR-CMV co-occurrence, with a repertoire-size bias correction applied to TCR pairs. To estimate false discovery rates, a later analysis permuted the HLA or CMV assignments 20 times. In a later analysis, co-occurring TCRs were grouped with DBSCAN, and TCRdist sequence similarity was added when clustering was performed within HLA-allele-positive subsets. Repertoires with fewer than 30,000 or more than 120,000 public chains were left out of co-occurrence clustering, as were five repertoires with anomalous nucleotide sharing. In its TCRdb copy, this immuneACCESS table keeps in-frame sequences only and misses some clones. Where compared with another copy, unresolved V genes explain less than half of these, and the others have no known cause. The DNA gave D and trimming, while V, J and clone size come from that table. For this sample the table gives some 190,000 clones, of which about three quarters were detected only once. The ten largest clonotypes hold around 1.5% of the sample.

About this clone: This receptor's antigen is unknown. Per-base quality was not reported, and no clone a single base away is much larger than it.

V loses 6 bases, J loses 7 bases, and the germline ends lie 17 bases apart. Taken from cysteine to phenylalanine, the CDR3 has 14 residues. CDR3 DNA is the only sequence kept; it has 42 bases, read in frame from the first base. Based on the germline V gene, the CDR1 and CDR2 sequences are SGHRS and YFSETQ. In total, 600 or so healthy bone marrow donors made up the cohort. All cohort members were sampled while nominally healthy, although unrecorded immune exposures were likely present. The donor tested CMV seronegative and was one of the 352 seronegative cohort members. Each donor provided a peripheral blood sample, and peripheral blood mononuclear cells were used for TCR beta sequencing. The Qiagen DNeasy Blood Extraction Kit was used to extract genomic DNA from the blood cell samples.

This sequence was found in a man between 18 and 29 years old in good health and CMV-seronegative. The chain employs TRBV5-1 and TRBJ2-1; TRBD2 is perhaps the D gene, given 7 matching bases. Sequencing was done on a sample of PBMCs. The DNA reads as follows: TGCGCCAGCAAGCTGGGGGGGGGCCTTAATGAGCAGTTCTTC. Translated, this gives CASKLGGGLNEQFF.